This T cell receptor (beta chain) was found in a study of blood T cells in healthy people across ages. Germline V gives CDR1 GTSNPN, CDR2 SVGIG (reference sequence). The CDR3 has 14 residues. A second roughly 6 to 12 cycle PCR used barcoded and J-beta primers. Each CDR3 protein is one row after TCRdb ran MiXCR on the 5' RACE reads. This sample yields approximately 1.5 million distinct CDR3 sequences, of which about 31% are seen a single time; about 11% belongs to the top ten. The count of this clonotype is one. Possible read error: a much larger clone is one base away. This sequence joins TRBV30 and TRBJ2-4; no firm D call. The sequenced material came from blood. This sequence originates from a woman aged 25 to 39 in good health. CDR3 DNA: TGTGACTGGAGCCCCCATAAAGAGCTAAACATTCAGTACTTC. Amino acids: CDWSPHKELNIQYF. Together with reference TRBV30 and TRBJ2-4, the CDR3 gives the full variable domain: SQTIHQWPATLVQPVGSPLSLECTVEGTSNPNLYWYRQAAGRGLQLLFYSVGIGQISSEVPQNLSASRPQDRQFILSSKKLLLSDSGFYLCDWSPHKELNIQYFGAGTRLSVL.